The clone carrying this T cell receptor (beta chain) occurred a few times. The antigen is unknown. This sample is drawn from a study of cytomegalovirus exposure and HLA in healthy donors. All donors participated as healthy donors of bone marrow. Study-level points and caveats: It was shown in a later analysis that HLA-associated TCR beta chains were more clonally expanded than other, equally common chains. Rare sequences made up most TCRs, while some public TCRs were found in many donors. It was 160 or so TCR beta chains that were listed as cytomegalovirus-associated.

60 Vbeta and 13 Jbeta primers were used in PCR. The data were produced by immunoSEQ multiplex PCR, yet TCRdb's version contains in-frame clones alone and is incomplete. Here the sample spans some 250,000 clones, 82% being singletons. Trimming removed 6 bases from V and 5 bases from J, with 16 bases in between. CDR1 and CDR2 from the germline V gene are MNHNS and SASEGT. This CDR3 is built from 14 residues. The sequencing input was PBMCs. The sequence was collected from a woman in her thirties or forties in good health and CMV-seropositive. The gene calls are TRBV6-1 and TRBJ2-5; weak D call: TRBD1 (5 bases). Here the CDR3 DNA reads TGTGCCAGCAGGTGGGGCAGGCTGGGTGAGACCCAGTACTTC. It yields the protein CASRWGRLGETQYF.